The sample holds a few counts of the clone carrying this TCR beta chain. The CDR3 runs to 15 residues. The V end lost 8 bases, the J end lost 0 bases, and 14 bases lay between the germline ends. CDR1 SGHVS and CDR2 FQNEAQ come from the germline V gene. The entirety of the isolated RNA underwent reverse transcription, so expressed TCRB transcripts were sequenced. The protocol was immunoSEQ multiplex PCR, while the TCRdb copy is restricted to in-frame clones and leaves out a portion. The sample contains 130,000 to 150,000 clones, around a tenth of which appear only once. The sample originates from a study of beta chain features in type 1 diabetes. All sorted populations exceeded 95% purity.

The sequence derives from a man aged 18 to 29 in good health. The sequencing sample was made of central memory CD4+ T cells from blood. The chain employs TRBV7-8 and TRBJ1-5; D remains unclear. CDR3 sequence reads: CASQPSGDSNQPQHF. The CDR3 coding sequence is TGTGCCAGCCAACCGAGCGGCGATAGCAATCAGCCCCAGCATTTT.